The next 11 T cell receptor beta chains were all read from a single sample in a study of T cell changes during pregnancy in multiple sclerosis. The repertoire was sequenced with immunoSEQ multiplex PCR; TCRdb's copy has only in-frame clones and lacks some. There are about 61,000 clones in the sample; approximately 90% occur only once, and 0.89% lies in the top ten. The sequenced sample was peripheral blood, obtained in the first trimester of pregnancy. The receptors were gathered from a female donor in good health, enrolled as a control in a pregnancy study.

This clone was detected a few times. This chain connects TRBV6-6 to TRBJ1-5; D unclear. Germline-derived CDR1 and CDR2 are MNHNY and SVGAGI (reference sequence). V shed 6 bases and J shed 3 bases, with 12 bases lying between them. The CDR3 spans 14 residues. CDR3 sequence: CASSEAGINQPQHF. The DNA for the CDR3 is TGTGCCAGCAGCGAGGCGGGTATCAATCAGCCCCAGCATTTT.

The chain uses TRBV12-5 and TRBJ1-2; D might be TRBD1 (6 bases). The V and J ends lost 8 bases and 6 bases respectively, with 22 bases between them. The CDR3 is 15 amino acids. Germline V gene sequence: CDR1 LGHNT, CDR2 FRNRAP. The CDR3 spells CASSTTRGNKNGYTF. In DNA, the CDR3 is TGTGCTAGTAGTACTACCAGGGGAAATAAGAATGGCTACACCTTC.

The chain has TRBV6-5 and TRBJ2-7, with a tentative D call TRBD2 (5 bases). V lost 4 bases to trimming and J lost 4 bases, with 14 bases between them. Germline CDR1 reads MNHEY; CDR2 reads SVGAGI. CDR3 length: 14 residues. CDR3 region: CASSLGGPEYEQYF. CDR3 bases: TGTGCCAGCAGTTTAGGAGGTCCTGAGTACGAGCAGTACTTC.

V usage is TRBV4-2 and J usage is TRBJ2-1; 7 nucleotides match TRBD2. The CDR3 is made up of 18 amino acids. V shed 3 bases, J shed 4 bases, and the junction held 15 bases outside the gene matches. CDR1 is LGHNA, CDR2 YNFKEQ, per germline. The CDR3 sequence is CASSHQSTSWREYNEQFF. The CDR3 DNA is TGTGCCAGCAGCCACCAATCGACTAGCTGGCGGGAATACAATGAGCAGTTCTTC.

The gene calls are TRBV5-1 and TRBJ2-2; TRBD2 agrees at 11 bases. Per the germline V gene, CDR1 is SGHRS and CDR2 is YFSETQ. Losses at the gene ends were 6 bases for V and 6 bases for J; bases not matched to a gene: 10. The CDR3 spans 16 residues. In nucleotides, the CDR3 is TGCGCCAGCACCCCCCCCCTAGCGGGGGGCCCCGGGGAGCTGTTTTTT. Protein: CASTPPLAGGPGELFF.

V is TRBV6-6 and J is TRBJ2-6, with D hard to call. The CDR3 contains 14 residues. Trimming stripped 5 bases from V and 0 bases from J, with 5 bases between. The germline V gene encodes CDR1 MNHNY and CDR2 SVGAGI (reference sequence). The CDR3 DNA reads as TGTGCCAGCAGTCAGGACTCTGGGGCCAACGTCCTGACTTTC. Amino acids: CASSQDSGANVLTF.

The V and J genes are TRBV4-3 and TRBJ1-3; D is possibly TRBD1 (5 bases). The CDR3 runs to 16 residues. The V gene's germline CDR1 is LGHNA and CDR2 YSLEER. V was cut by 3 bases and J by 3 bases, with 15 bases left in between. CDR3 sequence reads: CASSHSLAGDGNTIYF. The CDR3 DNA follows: TGCGCCAGCAGCCATTCTTTGGCGGGGGATGGAAACACCATATATTTT.

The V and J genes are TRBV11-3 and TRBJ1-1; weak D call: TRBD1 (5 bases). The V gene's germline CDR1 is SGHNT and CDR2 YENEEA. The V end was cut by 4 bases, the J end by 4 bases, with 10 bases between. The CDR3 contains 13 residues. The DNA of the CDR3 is TGTGCCAGCAGCTCGCAGGGACTCACTGAAGCTTTCTTT. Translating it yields CASSSQGLTEAFF.

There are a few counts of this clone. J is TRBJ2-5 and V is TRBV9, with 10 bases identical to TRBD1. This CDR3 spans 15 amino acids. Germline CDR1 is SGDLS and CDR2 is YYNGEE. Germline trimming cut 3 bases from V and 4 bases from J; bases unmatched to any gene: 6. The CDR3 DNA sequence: TGTGCCAGCAGCGCCCGGGACAGGGGTGGAGAGACCCAGTACTTC. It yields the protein CASSARDRGGETQYF.

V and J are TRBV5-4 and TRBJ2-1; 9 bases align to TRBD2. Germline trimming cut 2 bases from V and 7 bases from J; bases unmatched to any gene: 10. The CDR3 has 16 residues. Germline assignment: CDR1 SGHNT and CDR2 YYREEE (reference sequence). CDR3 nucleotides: TGTGCCAGCAGCTTAGGGGCGGGGGGGCCGAGAAATGAGCAGTTCTTC. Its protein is CASSLGAGGPRNEQFF.

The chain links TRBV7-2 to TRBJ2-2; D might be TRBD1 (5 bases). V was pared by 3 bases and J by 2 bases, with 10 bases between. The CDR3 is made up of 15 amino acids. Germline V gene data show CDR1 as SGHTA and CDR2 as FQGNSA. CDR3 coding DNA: TGTGCCAGCAGCTTGTGGGGCCGAAACACCGGGGAGCTGTTTTTT. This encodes CASSLWGRNTGELFF.